A selection of T cell receptor beta chains follows, all from one sample in a study of technical replicates of blood from several donors. This table comes from immunoSEQ multiplex PCR, and its TCRdb copy is limited to in-frame clones, with some not included. This sample yields about 84,000 clones, of which just over 90% are seen a single time; 0.24% belongs to the top ten. Source material: T cells isolated from PBMCs. The source is a human donor in good health. CDR3s include the opening cysteine and the closing phenylalanine or tryptophan.

14 TRBJ2-3 TRBV6-1 CASSEAVSAVTQYF
17 TRBJ2-3 TRBV7-9 CASSPLGAEGGTDTQYF
15 TRBJ2-5 TRBV11-2 CASSFLAGYQETQYF
14 TRBJ1-1 TRBV6-5 CASRDRGGSAEAFF
14 TRBJ1-3 TRBV9 CASSDIPSGNTIYF
14 TRBJ2-7 TRBV4-2 CASSQEGSSYEQYF
14 TRBJ1-5 TRBV5-4 CASSLEGSPQPQHF
17 TRBJ2-1 TRBV4-1 CASSNSLGAGAYDEQFF
14 TRBJ1-2 TRBV11-2 CASRRGASLYGYTF
15 TRBJ1-5 TRBV5-8 CASSLEGATYQPQHF
14 TRBJ2-1 TRBV27 CASSSSLGSYEQFF
14 TRBJ2-7 TRBV28 CASSGVRVSYEQYF
21 TRBJ2-7 TRBV28 CASSPAQRWGGWGGEANEQYF
15 TRBJ2-1 TRBV6-1 CASSGGLAGGDEQFF
15 TRBJ2-7 TRBV2 CASSEGGAGYYEQYF
15 TRBJ2-1 TRBV6-5 CASTPAGGPYNEQFF
14 TRBJ2-4 TRBV9 CASSPGTSTNIQYF
13 TRBJ2-7 TRBV4-1 CASSLQGRYEQYF
19 TRBJ1-5 TRBV7-2 CASSIRNGQGKRGGQPQHF
20 TRBJ1-4 TRBV12-5 CASGWPGTGAHRISNEKLFF
16 TRBJ2-2 TRBV4-1 CASSQLAGSNTGELFF
16 TRBJ2-2 TRBV18 CASSPRRLRNTGELFF
15 TRBJ1-2 TRBV14 CASSRLDRGPYGYTF
16 TRBJ2-3 TRBV6-6 CASSLRHQRQADTQYF
16 TRBJ1-2 TRBV6-1 CASSEVAGNVLYGYTF
14 TRBJ2-7 TRBV9 CASSKTGGLYEQYF
15 TRBJ2-1 TRBV5-1 CASTQGAGARNEQFF
12 TRBJ2-7 TRBV2 CASSGTSYEQYF
15 TRBJ2-3 TRBV27 CASSLKSLPTDTQYF
14 TRBJ2-7 TRBV4-1 CASSHPGGSYEQYF
12 TRBJ1-1 TRBV12-5 CASATGYTEAFF
14 TRBJ1-4 TRBV2 CASRARTGDEKLFF
16 TRBJ2-1 TRBV29-1 CRVGAGGPWAGNEQFF
14 TRBJ1-1 TRBV19 CASSLRGRGTEAFF
15 TRBJ2-5 TRBV6-5 CASSYSREGRETQYF
13 TRBJ1-2 TRBV5-4 CASSWGTGYGYTF
14 TRBJ1-1 TRBV15 CATSRDHRNTEAFF
17 TRBJ2-2 TRBV5-6 CASRTGTGFYGTGELFF
16 TRBJ1-5 TRBV30 CAWSATLQGRDQPQHF
13 TRBJ2-1 TRBV30 CACAPGGAREQFF
15 TRBJ1-2 TRBV7-8 CASSVPGQGNYGYTF
15 TRBJ2-7 TRBV7-8 CASSLDRLGTYEQYF
13 TRBJ2-3 TRBV10-1 CASGNRGTDTQYF
11 TRBJ2-5 TRBV2 CASRRQETQYF